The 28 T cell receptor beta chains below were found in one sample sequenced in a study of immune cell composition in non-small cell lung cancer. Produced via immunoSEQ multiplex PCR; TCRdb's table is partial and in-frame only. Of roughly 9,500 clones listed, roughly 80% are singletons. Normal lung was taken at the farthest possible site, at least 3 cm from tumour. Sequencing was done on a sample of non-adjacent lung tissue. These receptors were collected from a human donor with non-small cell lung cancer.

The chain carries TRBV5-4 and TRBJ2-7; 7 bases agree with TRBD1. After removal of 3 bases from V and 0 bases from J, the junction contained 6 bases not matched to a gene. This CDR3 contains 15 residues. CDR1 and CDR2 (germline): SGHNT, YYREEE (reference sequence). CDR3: CASSWDSLSSYEQYF. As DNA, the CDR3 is TGTGCCAGCAGCTGGGACAGCTTATCCTCCTACGAGCAGTACTTC.

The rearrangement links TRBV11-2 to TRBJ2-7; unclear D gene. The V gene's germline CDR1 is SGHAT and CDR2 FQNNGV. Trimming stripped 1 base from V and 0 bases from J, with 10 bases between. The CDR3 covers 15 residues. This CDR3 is CASSLGVQSSYEQYF. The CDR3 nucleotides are TGTGCCAGCAGCTTAGGAGTACAGAGCTCCTACGAGCAGTACTTC.

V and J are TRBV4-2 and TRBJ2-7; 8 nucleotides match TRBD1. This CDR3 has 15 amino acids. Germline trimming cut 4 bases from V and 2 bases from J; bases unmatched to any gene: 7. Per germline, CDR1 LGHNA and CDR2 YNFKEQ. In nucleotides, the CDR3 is TGTGCCAGCAGCCTCACGGACAGGGAGGCCTACGAGCAGTACTTC. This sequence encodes CASSLTDREAYEQYF.

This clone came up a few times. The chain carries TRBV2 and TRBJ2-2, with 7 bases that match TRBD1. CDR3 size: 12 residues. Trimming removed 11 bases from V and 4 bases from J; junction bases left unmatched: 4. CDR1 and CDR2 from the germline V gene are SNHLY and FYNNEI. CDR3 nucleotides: TGTGCCGTACAGGGGAGCACCGGGGAGCTGTTTTTT. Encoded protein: CAVQGSTGELFF.

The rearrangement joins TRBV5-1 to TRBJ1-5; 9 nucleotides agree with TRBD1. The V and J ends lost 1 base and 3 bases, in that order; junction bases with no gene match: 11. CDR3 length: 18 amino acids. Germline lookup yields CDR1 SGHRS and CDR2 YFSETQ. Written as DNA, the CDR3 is TGCGCCAGCAGCTTGAGGGACAGGGAGGGGAAGGCCAATCAGCCCCAGCATTTT. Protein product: CASSLRDREGKANQPQHF.

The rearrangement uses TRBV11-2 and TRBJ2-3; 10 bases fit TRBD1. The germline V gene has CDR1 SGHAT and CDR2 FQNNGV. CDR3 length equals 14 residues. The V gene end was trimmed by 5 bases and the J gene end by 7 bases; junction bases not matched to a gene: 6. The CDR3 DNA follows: TGTGCCAGCAGCCGGACAGGGGGTAGGAATACGCAGTATTTT. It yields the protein CASSRTGGRNTQYF.

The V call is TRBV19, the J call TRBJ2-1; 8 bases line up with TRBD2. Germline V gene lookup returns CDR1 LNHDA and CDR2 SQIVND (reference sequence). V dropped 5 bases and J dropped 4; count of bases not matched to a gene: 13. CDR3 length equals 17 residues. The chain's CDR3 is CASSSRTRTSSYNEQFF. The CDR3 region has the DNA TGTGCCAGTAGTTCCCGGACGAGGACTAGCAGTTACAATGAGCAGTTCTTC.

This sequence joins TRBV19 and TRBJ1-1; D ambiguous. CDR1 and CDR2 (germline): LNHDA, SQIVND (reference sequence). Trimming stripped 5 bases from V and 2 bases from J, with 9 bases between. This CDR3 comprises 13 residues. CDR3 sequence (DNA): TGTGCCAGTAGTGCCGTTACTAACACTGAAGCTTTCTTT. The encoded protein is CASSAVTNTEAFF.

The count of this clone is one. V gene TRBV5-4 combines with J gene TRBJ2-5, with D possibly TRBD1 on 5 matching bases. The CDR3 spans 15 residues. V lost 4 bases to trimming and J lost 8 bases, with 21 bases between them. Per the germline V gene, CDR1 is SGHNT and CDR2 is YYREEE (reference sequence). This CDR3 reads CASSPEGAPRETQYF. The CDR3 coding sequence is TGTGCCAGCAGCCCAGAAGGGGCCCCAAGAGAAACCCAGTACTTC.

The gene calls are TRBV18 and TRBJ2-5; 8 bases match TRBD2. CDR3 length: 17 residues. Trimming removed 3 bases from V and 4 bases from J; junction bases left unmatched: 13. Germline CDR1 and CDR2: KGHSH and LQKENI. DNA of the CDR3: TGTGCCAGCTCACCCCCTAGTGGCGGGGGGACTGGAGAGACCCAGTACTTC. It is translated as CASSPPSGGGTGETQYF.

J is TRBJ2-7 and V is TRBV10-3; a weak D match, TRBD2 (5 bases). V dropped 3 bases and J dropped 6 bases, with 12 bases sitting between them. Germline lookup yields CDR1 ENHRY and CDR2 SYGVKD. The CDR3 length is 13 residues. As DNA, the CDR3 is TGTGCCATCAGTGATCGTGGGAGAGGCGAGCAGTACTTC. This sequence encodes CAISDRGRGEQYF.

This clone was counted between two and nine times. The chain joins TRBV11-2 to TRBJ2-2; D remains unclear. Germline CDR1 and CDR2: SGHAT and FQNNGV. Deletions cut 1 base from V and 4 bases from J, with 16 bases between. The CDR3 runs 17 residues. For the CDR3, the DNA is TGTGCCAGCAGCTTAGTTGGTTCGTTTAGAGTCACCGGGGAGCTGTTTTTT. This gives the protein CASSLVGSFRVTGELFF.

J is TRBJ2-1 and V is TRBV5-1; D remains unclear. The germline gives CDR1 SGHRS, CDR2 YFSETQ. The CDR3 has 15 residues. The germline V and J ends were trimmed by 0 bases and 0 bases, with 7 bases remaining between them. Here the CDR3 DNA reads TGCGCCAGCAGCTTGGATGGGGTCTCCTACAATGAGCAGTTCTTC. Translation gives CASSLDGVSYNEQFF. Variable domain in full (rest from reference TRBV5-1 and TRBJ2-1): KAGVTQTPRYLIKTRGQQVTLSCSPISGHRSVSWYQQTPGQGLQFLFEYFSETQRNKGNFPGRFSGRQFSNSRSEMNVSTLELGDSALYLCASSLDGVSYNEQFFGPGTRLTVL.

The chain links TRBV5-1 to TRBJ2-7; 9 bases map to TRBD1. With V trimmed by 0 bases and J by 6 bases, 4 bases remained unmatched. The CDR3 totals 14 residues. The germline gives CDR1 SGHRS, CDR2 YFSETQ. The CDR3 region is CASSLDRDRVEQYF. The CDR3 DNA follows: TGCGCCAGCAGCTTGGACAGGGACAGGGTCGAGCAGTACTTC.

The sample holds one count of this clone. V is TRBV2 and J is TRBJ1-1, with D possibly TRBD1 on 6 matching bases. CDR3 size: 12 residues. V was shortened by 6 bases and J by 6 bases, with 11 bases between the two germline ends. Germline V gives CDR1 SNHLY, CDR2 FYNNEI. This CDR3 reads CASRGRGAEAFF. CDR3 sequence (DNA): TGTGCCAGCAGGGGCAGGGGCGCTGAAGCTTTCTTT.

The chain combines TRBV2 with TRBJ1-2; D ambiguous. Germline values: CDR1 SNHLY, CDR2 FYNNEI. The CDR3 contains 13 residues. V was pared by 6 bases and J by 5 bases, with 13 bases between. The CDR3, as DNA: TGTGCCAGCAGAGAGGCTTTTGGGTATGGCTACACCTTC. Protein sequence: CASREAFGYGYTF.

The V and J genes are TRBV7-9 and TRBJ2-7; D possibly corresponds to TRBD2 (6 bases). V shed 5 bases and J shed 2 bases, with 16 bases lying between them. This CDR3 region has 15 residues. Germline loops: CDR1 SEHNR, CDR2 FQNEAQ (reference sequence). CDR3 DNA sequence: TGTGCCAGCAGCCCCCGGGGAGCGGGCCCCTACGAGCAGTACTTC. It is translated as CASSPRGAGPYEQYF.

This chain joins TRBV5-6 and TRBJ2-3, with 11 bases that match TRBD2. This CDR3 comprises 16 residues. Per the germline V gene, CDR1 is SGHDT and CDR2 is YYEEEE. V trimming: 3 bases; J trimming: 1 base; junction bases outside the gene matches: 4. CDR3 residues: CASSSSGRRGTDTQYF. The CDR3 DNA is TGTGCCAGCAGCTCTAGCGGGAGGCGCGGCACAGATACGCAGTATTTT.

The CDR3 DNA sequence: TGTGCCAGCAGCTTAGCCCAGGGAGGGTCTGGAAACACCATATATTTT. This encodes CASSLAQGGSGNTIYF. This sequence joins TRBV7-8 and TRBJ1-3; tentative D call: TRBD1 (5 bases). This CDR3 has 16 amino acids. With 0 bases removed from V and 1 base from J, the gap between germline ends came to 10 bases. Looked up from germline, CDR1 is SGHVS and CDR2 is FQNEAQ. Filled out from reference TRBV7-8 and TRBJ1-3, the complete variable domain reads GAGVSQSPRYKVAKRGQDVALRCDPISGHVSLFWYQQALGQGPEFLTYFQNEAQLDKSGLPSDRFFAERPEGSVSTLKIQRTQQEDSAVYLCASSLAQGGSGNTIYFGEGSWLTVV.

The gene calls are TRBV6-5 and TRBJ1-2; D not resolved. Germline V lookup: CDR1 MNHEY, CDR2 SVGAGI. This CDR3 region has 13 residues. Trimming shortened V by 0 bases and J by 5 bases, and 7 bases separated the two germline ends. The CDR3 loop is CASSYSRDYGYTF. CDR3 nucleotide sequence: TGTGCCAGCAGTTACTCGCGGGATTATGGCTACACCTTC.

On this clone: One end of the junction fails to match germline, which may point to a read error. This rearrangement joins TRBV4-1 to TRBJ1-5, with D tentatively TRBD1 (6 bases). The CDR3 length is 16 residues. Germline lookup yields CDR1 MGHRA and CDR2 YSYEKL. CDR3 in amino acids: CASSLTTGASNQPQHF. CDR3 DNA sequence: TGTGCCAGCAGCCTGACGACGGGGGCGAGCAATCAGCCCCAGCATTTT.

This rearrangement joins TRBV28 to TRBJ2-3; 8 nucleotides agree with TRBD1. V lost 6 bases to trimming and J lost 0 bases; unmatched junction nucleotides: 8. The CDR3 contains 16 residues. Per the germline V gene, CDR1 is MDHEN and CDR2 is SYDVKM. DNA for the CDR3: TGTGCCAGCAGCGGACAGGGCCTTTCAAGCACAGATACGCAGTATTTT. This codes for CASSGQGLSSTDTQYF.

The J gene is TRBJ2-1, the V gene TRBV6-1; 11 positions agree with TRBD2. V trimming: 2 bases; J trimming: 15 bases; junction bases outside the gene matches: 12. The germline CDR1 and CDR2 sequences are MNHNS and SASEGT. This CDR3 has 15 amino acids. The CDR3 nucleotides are TGTGCCAGCAGTGAATCCCGTGTTAGCGGGAGGGCCGTGTTCTTC. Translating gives CASSESRVSGRAVFF.

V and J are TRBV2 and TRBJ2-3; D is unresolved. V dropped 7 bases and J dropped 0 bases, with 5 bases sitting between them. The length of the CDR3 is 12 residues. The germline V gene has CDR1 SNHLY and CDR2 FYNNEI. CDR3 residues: CASIPSTDTQYF. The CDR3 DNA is TGTGCCAGCATTCCTAGCACAGATACGCAGTATTTT.

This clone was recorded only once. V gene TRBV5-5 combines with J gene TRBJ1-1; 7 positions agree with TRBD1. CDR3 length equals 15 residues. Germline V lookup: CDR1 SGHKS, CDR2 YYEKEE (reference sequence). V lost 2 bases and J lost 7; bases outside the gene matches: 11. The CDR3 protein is CASSLDRAGFHEAFF. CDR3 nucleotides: TGTGCCAGCAGCTTAGACAGGGCCGGGTTTCATGAAGCTTTCTTT. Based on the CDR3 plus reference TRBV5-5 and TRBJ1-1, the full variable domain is DAGVTQSPTHLIKTRGQQVTLRCSPISGHKSVSWYQQVLGQGPQFIFQYYEKEERGRGNFPDRFSARQFPNYSSELNVNALLLGDSALYLCASSLDRAGFHEAFFGQGTRLTVV.

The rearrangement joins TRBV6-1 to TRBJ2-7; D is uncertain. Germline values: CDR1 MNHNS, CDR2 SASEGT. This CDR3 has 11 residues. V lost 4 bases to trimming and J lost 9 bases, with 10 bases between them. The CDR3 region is CASSVRTGQYF. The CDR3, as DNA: TGTGCCAGCAGTGTCCGAACGGGGCAGTACTTC.

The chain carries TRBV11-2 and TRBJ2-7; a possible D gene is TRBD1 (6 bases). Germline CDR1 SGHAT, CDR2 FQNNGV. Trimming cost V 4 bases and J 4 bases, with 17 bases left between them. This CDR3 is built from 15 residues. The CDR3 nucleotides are TGTGCCAGCAGCTCCCCGGACAGAGCCGCTTACGAGCAGTACTTC. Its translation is CASSSPDRAAYEQYF.

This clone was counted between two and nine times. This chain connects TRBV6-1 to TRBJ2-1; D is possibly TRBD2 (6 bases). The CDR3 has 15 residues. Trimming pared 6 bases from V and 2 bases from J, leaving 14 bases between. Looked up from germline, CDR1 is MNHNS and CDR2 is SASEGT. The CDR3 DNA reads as TGTGCCAGCAGCCTTTCTCGCGGGGCCTACAATGAGCAGTTCTTC. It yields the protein CASSLSRGAYNEQFF.